These T cell receptor beta chains were read from a single sample in a study of cytomegalovirus exposure and HLA in healthy donors. Clones were read by immunoSEQ multiplex PCR, and TCRdb kept only the in-frame ones, dropping some. Seen here are some 120,000 clones, 80% observed once, and the top ten hold 3% to 3.5%. Material for sequencing was PBMCs. The receptors were gathered from a male donor in good health and CMV-seronegative. The CDR3 runs from the conserved cysteine through the conserved F or W. The order of the fields is CDR3 DNA, CDR3 protein, V gene, D gene, J gene, clone size. A D gene is named only where the DNA matches it firmly. A row's size may be missing; if present it is once, few, many or a size class.

TGTGCCAGCAGCTTGCGGAGGGCCTCGGGGAACACCATATATTTT,CASSLRRASGNTIYF,TRBV7-2,.,TRBJ1-3,.
TGTGCCAGCACCTCGCGGGGAATGTCGGGGGATTCCTACAATGAGCAGTTCTTC,CASTSRGMSGDSYNEQFF,TRBV7-6,.,TRBJ2-1,few
TGTGCCAGCGGGCTCTGGGGGGGGCAGGAAAAACTGTTTTTT,CASGLWGGQEKLFF,TRBV27,.,TRBJ1-4,once
TGCGCCGGCAGCTCCCCAAGCGGACCCCAAGAGACCCAGTACTTC,CAGSSPSGPQETQYF,TRBV5-1,.,TRBJ2-5,.
TGTGCCAGCAGTGAAGGGGACTGGGATAATTCACCCCTCCACTTT,CASSEGDWDNSPLHF,TRBV6-1,.,TRBJ1-6,.
TGCAGCGCTCTGGGACTAGCGGGAGGTGAGACCCAGTACTTC,CSALGLAGGETQYF,TRBV29-1,TRBD2,TRBJ2-5,.
TGCGCCAGCAGCCAAGAGAGGAGCCTACAAGCCAAAAACATTCAGTACTTC,CASSQERSLQAKNIQYF,TRBV4-1,.,TRBJ2-4,.
TGTGCTAGTGGCGACGGGACTCCCGGAAACACCATATATTTT,CASGDGTPGNTIYF,TRBV12-5,.,TRBJ1-3,.
TGTGCCAGCAGCCAACAGGGGTCTCGGGAGACCCAGTACTTC,CASSQQGSRETQYF,TRBV14,.,TRBJ2-5,.
TGTGTCAGCAGCTTCGACAGTCCCAGCTCTGGAAACACCATATATTTT,CVSSFDSPSSGNTIYF,TRBV14,.,TRBJ1-3,.
TGTGCCTGGAGTCCAGGACAGGTGAACAATCAGCCCCAGCATTTT,CAWSPGQVNNQPQHF,TRBV30,TRBD1,TRBJ1-5,few
TGTGCCAGCAGCCCGGTGGGGGGGGTTCTTAACTATGGCTACACCTTC,CASSPVGGVLNYGYTF,TRBV5-5,.,TRBJ1-2,few
TGTGCCAGCAGTGATAGGGGCATGAACACTGAAGCTTTCTTT,CASSDRGMNTEAFF,TRBV2,.,TRBJ1-1,.
TGTGCCAGCAGCCCCGAGGGCACCGGGGAGCTGTTTTTT,CASSPEGTGELFF,TRBV6-1,.,TRBJ2-2,.
TGCGCCAGCAGCTTTCTACCAGACAGGGACACTGAAGCTTTCTTT,CASSFLPDRDTEAFF,TRBV5-1,TRBD1,TRBJ1-1,.
TGTGCCAGCAGGGCGACTAGCGGGGGAGAATCTAGCACAGATACGCAGTATTTT,CASRATSGGESSTDTQYF,TRBV9,TRBD2,TRBJ2-3,.
TGTGCCACCCGGGACAGGGACTATGGCTACACCTTC,CATRDRDYGYTF,TRBV10-3,TRBD1,TRBJ1-2,.
TGTGCCATCAGGGGACAGGGAGATGGAAACACCATATATTTT,CAIRGQGDGNTIYF,TRBV10-3,TRBD1,TRBJ1-3,.
TGTGCCAGCAGCTTGGGCGGGGGGAGCAATCAGCCCCAGCATTTT,CASSLGGGSNQPQHF,TRBV5-5,.,TRBJ1-5,few
TGTGCCAGCAGCTCGGCAGGGGGCCTAGCTGAAGCTTTCTTT,CASSSAGGLAEAFF,TRBV28,TRBD1,TRBJ1-1,.
TGTGCCAGCAGTCCCCTCTGGGAGATCCCCTCCGAGCAGTACTTC,CASSPLWEIPSEQYF,TRBV11-2,.,TRBJ2-7,.
TGCGCCAGCAGCTTAGGCAGGGGGAATCAGCCCCAGCATTTT,CASSLGRGNQPQHF,TRBV5-1,TRBD1,TRBJ1-5,.
TGTTCCAGCAGCTTAGATTTGGAGCCAGATCAGCCCCAGCATTTT,CSSSLDLEPDQPQHF,TRBV7-9,.,TRBJ1-5,.
TGTGCCAGCAGCTTGTATTTCAGCGAGCAGTACTTT,CASSLYFSEQYF,TRBV5-6,.,TRBJ2-7,.
TGTGCCAGCAGCTTACTTACTAGCGGGTCTGGGGCCAACGTCCTGACTTTC,CASSLLTSGSGANVLTF,TRBV7-8,TRBD2,TRBJ2-6,.
TGTGCCACCAGCAGAGCAGGGACTGGGGCCAACGTCCTGACTTTC,CATSRAGTGANVLTF,TRBV15,.,TRBJ2-6,few
TGTGCCAGCAGTTACTCTGGGGGGATATTCGTCACTGAAGCTTTCTTT,CASSYSGGIFVTEAFF,TRBV6-5,.,TRBJ1-1,.
TGTGCCAGCAGCGGCCGGGACAGGGGGGTAGACTACAATGAGCAGTTCTTC,CASSGRDRGVDYNEQFF,TRBV28,TRBD1,TRBJ2-1,.
TGCGCCAGCAGCTGGACGGGGACTAGCAATGAGCAGTTCTTC,CASSWTGTSNEQFF,TRBV5-1,TRBD2,TRBJ2-1,.
TGTGCCAGCAGCCTGAACCCGCGGACAGTAGGGCCCCTGGGCACTGAAGCTTTCTTT,CASSLNPRTVGPLGTEAFF,TRBV7-2,.,TRBJ1-1,.
TGTGCCAGCAGTTATTTAAATGAGCAGTTCTTC,CASSYLNEQFF,TRBV6-6,.,TRBJ2-1,.
TGTGCCAGCAGTCTTCGGGCAGGGTATTCACCCCTCCACTTT,CASSLRAGYSPLHF,TRBV6-5,.,TRBJ1-6,once
TGTGCCAGCAGCCCAGCCGGGACAGGGAGCTCTGGGGCCAACGGCCTGACTTTC,CASSPAGTGSSGANGLTF,TRBV11-1,TRBD1,TRBJ2-6,.
TGCGCCAGCAGCTTGGCCACATCCAGGATGCAATCCCAGTACTTC,CASSLATSRMQSQYF,TRBV5-1,.,TRBJ2-5,once
TGCAGCGTTGAAGATGGGCGGGGGGGGAACACTGAAGCTTTCTTT,CSVEDGRGGNTEAFF,TRBV29-1,.,TRBJ1-1,few
TGTGCCAGCAGCTTGCAAGCGGGGGGTTACAATGAGCAGTTCTTC,CASSLQAGGYNEQFF,TRBV7-3,TRBD2,TRBJ2-1,.
TGTGCCAGCACCTCTAGCGGGGGGGCCTACAATGAGCAGTTCTTC,CASTSSGGAYNEQFF,TRBV6-5,TRBD2,TRBJ2-1,.
TGCGCCAGCAGCAAGGACAGGGGGAACACAGATACGCAGTATTTT,CASSKDRGNTDTQYF,TRBV5-1,TRBD1,TRBJ2-3,few
TGTGCCAGCAGTAAAACAGGGCGCGGGACCGGGGAGCTGTTTTTT,CASSKTGRGTGELFF,TRBV28,.,TRBJ2-2,.
TGTGCTTGTCTAGGCAGGGTATACACTGAAGCTTTCTTT,CACLGRVYTEAFF,TRBV6-1,.,TRBJ1-1,.
TGTGCCAGCAGTGACAGGGGTGGAAGAGAGACCCAGTACTTC,CASSDRGGRETQYF,TRBV2,.,TRBJ2-5,.
TGTGCCAGCAGTGTGGCTAGCGGAAACAATGAGCAGTTCTTC,CASSVASGNNEQFF,TRBV25-1,TRBD2,TRBJ2-1,.
TGTGCCAGCAGCGAAACCTTACACGCCGAAGCTTTCTTT,CASSETLHAEAFF,TRBV6-1,.,TRBJ1-1,.
TGTGCCAGCAGCTTTGGTACAGGGGTGGGGAACACTGAAGCTTTCTTT,CASSFGTGVGNTEAFF,TRBV7-9,TRBD1,TRBJ1-1,.
TGTGCCTGGACCCCCGCGGGGATCTCTGGAAACACCATATATTTT,CAWTPAGISGNTIYF,TRBV30,.,TRBJ1-3,.
TGCGCCAGCAGCCAAGAGGCGACTAGGGGGGGAGAGCAGTTCTTC,CASSQEATRGGEQFF,TRBV4-1,.,TRBJ2-1,once
TGTGCCAGCAGTGTCCGACAGGGGAATCAGCCCCAGCATTTT,CASSVRQGNQPQHF,TRBV27,TRBD1,TRBJ1-5,.
TGCGCCAGCAACCCAGGGGGAACTAATGAAAAACTGTTTTTT,CASNPGGTNEKLFF,TRBV5-1,TRBD1,TRBJ1-4,.
TGTTCCAGCACCCAAGGACAGTATGGCTACACCTTC,CSSTQGQYGYTF,TRBV7-9,.,TRBJ1-2,once
TGCGCCAGCAGCTTCATGGGCGGGACCGCGGGCGAGCAGTACTTC,CASSFMGGTAGEQYF,TRBV5-1,.,TRBJ2-7,.
TGCGCCAGCAGCCATGAAGGCGCCAGCGGGAGGGCCCCTAGCACAGATACGCAGTATTTT,CASSHEGASGRAPSTDTQYF,TRBV4-1,TRBD2,TRBJ2-3,.